The sequence of this T cell receptor beta chain was determined in a study of T cell responses to AZD1222 COVID-19 vaccine. Study-level findings and limits: Of spike-specific TCRs, nearly half reportedly target regions left unmutated in variants. Scientists sampled the repertoires only once the peak T cell response had passed.

On this clone itself: Its target is unknown.

TCRdb keeps only in-frame clones here, not all; method: immunoSEQ multiplex PCR. The sample contains 150,000 to 200,000 clones, approximately 94% of which appear only once. Germline CDR1 reads GTSNPN; CDR2 reads SVGIG (reference sequence). The CDR3 has 14 amino acids. Between the trimmed V and J ends, which lost 0 bases and 5 bases, there was a span of 13 bases. V usage is TRBV30 and J usage is TRBJ2-5; D perhaps matches TRBD1 (6 bases). The TCR originated in an adult who received the AZD1222 COVID-19 vaccine. The source was peripheral blood, collected 28 days after the second AZD1222 dose. The CDR3 DNA reads TGTGCCTGGAGTGTTAACAGGGTTCGGGAGACCCAGTACTTC. It encodes CAWSVNRVRETQYF.